Described below is a single TCR beta chain sequence and its context. What it binds is not known. Only in-frame clones appear in the TCRdb table, and some are missing; sequencing was by immunoSEQ multiplex PCR. The table shows tens of thousands of clones, with roughly 84% occurring only once. Trimming took off 8 bases at V and 0 bases at J, with 16 bases between the two ends. The CDR3 is 15 residues long. Germline CDR1 and CDR2: MNHEY and SVGAGI. Thawed unstimulated PBMCs were FACS-sorted by CD3, CD4 and CD8 into two populations. The data originate from a study of T cell clones after liver transplantation. Study-level findings and limits: Compared with third party-reactive sequences, donor-reactive ones declined more, independent of withdrawal success.

The source was CD4+ T cells from blood, collected 24 months after liver transplant. The rearrangement uses TRBV6-5 and TRBJ1-2, with D maybe TRBD1 (5 bases). The source of this sequence is a human patient who received a liver transplant. Certain T cells may be donor cells from the graft. This chain's CDR3 is CASRGTLSANYGYTF. CDR3 in DNA: TGTGCCAGCCGAGGGACCTTATCGGCTAACTATGGCTACACCTTC.